The TCR beta chain under discussion was sequenced for a study of cytomegalovirus exposure and HLA in healthy donors. On this clone itself: Its antigen is unidentified.

General study findings and limits: Confirmation in vitro established that a few CMV-associated chains were specific for CMV antigens.

Researchers ran the PCR with 60 Vbeta and 13 Jbeta primers. Profiled with immunoSEQ multiplex PCR; TCRdb holds only in-frame clones, not every one. The sample shows about 110,000 clones, around 74% of them seen only once. This clonotype was obtained from a man aged 35 to 55 in good health and CMV-seronegative. Sequenced input: PBMCs.

The CDR3 here is CASSLGGGLAGVKSSYNEQFF. DNA for the CDR3: TGCGCCAGCAGCTTAGGCGGGGGACTAGCGGGAGTTAAGAGCTCCTACAATGAGCAGTTCTTC. This chain uses TRBV5-1 with TRBJ2-1; TRBD2 matches at 14 bases. CDR3 length: 21 amino acids. Unmatched junction bases numbered 13, after V lost 2 bases and J lost 0 bases. The V gene's germline CDR1 is SGHRS and CDR2 YFSETQ.